This T cell receptor (beta chain) was recorded in a study of post-analysis software for immune sequencing data (dated by TCRdb to between 2015 and 2016). For the study in its entirety: Recorded disease courses included relapsing-remitting, secondary progressive and progressive-relapsing multiple sclerosis, with some patients lacking subtype annotation. A subset of samples was prepared in parallel using single-end sample barcoding, then pooled and co-amplified after Illumina adapter ligation. The patient repertoires were compared against approximately twelve previously published healthy control repertoires obtained from donors aged about 6 to 28 years. Study-wide conclusions, independent of this receptor: The control group was slightly older than the multiple sclerosis patient group. Compared with controls, multiple sclerosis patients had significantly lower normalized Chao1 diversity, a finding suggesting substantial peripheral T-cell clonal expansion. Direct clustering with F measure showed strong co-clustering of samples prepared in the same batch, prompting a batch-effect correction. Significantly higher frequencies in patients than in controls were found for roughly 5 TRBV segments, including TRBV5-6, TRBV5-1 and TRBV20-1.

The library came from PCR. Sequencing was performed on an Illumina HiSeq 2500. To reduce PCR and sequencing biases, unique molecular identifiers were incorporated into the TCR beta cDNA libraries. Every 1 to 10 million input T cells yielded approximately 500,000 cDNA molecules, meaning each molecule approximated one T cell. The patient libraries were prepared and sequenced using the same protocol as the earlier healthy control dataset. Samples belonging to the same batch were prepared together, multiplexed and sequenced on a shared HiSeq lane. In the source study's methods: Raw barcoded reads were processed with MIGEC, and single-read molecular identifier groups were discarded before consensus assembly and CDR3 extraction. Clonotype tables were post-analysed with VDJtools, normalizing diversity by down-sampling all datasets to the smallest sample size. Repertoire overlap clustering matched CDR3 amino acid but not nucleotide sequences to correct batch-related cross-sample contamination. The raw public data were reprocessed by TCRdb itself: fastp quality trimming at Q25, MiXCR clonotype calling, in-frame beta chains only. Every distinct CDR3 protein forms one entry, paired with its most common genes and DNA. Here the V and J calls rest on TCRdb's processing, not on the authors' analysis. In this sample the table shows approximately 440,000 distinct CDR3 sequences, roughly 45% of which occur a single time. The top ten clonotypes cover about 12% of the sample.

This clonotype was seen a few times. Its cognate antigen has yet to be identified. Base qualities are not recorded, but no much larger clone differs from it by a single base. TCR beta repertoires were profiled from peripheral blood of about a dozen young patients with multiple sclerosis to demonstrate the VDJtools post-analysis software. Multiple sclerosis patients were children and adolescents aged roughly 6 to 17 years. V is pared back by 5 bases and J by 3 bases, with 8 bases lying between the germline termini. Based on the germline V gene, the CDR1 and CDR2 sequences are SNHLY and FYNNEI. The CDR3 has 13 amino acids, counting the end cysteine and phenylalanine. Only the CDR3 DNA stays, 39 bases, in frame from base 1.

This clonotype was sampled from a girl aged 10-17 years with multiple sclerosis. Recombination joined TRBV2 with TRBJ2-1; the D gene assignment is ambiguous. Sequencing used blood. For the CDR3, the sequence is CASSSANYNEQFF. The DNA reads as follows: TGTGCCAGCAGTTCCGCTAACTACAATGAGCAGTTCTTC.